The sequence of this T cell receptor beta chain was determined in a study of blood T cell repertoires in COVID-19. Study context: COVID-19 samples from acute and convalescent phases originated in the United States, Italy and Spain. Sources were T cells, B-cell-depleted T cells, or PBMCs; the material itself was cDNA or gDNA.

As processed by the authors: The authors estimated nucleated cell counts from reference gene primer amplification. Produced via immunoSEQ multiplex PCR; TCRdb's table is partial and in-frame only. Clonal size and the V and J genes are those of that table, whereas D and trimming came from the DNA. The sample carries 100,000 to 150,000 clones, roughly 85% recorded once. Trimming removed 2 bases from V and 5 bases from J; junction bases left unmatched: 6. The CDR3 sequence is 13 residues long. Per the germline V gene, CDR1 is SQVTM and CDR2 is ANQGSEA. The chain employs TRBV29-1 and TRBJ2-7; 7 bases fit TRBD2. This sequence originates from a woman of 80 years or more with acute or convalescent COVID-19. Sample: peripheral blood. The CDR3 is CSVERASGNEQYF. The CDR3 region has the DNA TGCAGCGTTGAAAGGGCCAGCGGGAACGAGCAGTACTTC.